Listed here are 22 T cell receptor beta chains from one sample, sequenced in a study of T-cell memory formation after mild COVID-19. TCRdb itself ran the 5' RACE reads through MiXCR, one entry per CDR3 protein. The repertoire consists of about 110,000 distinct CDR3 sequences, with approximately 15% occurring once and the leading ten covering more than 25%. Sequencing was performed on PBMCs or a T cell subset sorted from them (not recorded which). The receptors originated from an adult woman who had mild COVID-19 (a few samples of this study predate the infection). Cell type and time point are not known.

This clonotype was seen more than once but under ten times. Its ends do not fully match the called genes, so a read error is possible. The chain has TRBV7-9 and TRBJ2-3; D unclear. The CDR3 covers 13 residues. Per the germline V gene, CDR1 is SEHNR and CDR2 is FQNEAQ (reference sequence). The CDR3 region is CAGRNPYADTQYF. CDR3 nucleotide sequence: TGTGCCGGCAGGAACCCTTATGCAGATACGCAGTATTTT.

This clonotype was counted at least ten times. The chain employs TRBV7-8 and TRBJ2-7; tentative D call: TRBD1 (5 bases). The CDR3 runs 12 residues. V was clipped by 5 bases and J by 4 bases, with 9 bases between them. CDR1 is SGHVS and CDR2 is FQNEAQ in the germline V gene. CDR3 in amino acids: CASSPTDYEQYF. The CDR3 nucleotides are TGTGCCAGCAGCCCGACAGATTACGAGCAGTACTTC.

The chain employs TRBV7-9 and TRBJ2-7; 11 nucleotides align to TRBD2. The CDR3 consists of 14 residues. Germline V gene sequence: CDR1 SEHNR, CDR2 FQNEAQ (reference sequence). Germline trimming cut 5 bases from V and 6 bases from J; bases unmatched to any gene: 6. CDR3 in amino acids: CASSPGLADFEQYF. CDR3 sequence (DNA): TGTGCCAGCAGCCCGGGACTAGCGGATTTCGAGCAGTACTTC.

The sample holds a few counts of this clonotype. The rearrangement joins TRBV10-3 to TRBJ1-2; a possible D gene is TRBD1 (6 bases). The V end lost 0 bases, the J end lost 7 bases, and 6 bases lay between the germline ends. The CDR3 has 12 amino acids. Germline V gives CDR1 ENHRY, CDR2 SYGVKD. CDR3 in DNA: TGTGCCATCAGTGAGTCAGGGGGTGGCTACACCTTC. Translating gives CAISESGGGYTF.

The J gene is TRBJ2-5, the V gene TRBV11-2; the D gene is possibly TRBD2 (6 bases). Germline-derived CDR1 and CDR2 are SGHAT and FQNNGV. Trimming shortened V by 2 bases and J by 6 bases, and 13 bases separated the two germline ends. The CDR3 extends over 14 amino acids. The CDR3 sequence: CASSLTGGGQTQYF. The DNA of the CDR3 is TGTGCCAGCAGCTTAACCGGGGGAGGACAGACCCAGTACTTC.

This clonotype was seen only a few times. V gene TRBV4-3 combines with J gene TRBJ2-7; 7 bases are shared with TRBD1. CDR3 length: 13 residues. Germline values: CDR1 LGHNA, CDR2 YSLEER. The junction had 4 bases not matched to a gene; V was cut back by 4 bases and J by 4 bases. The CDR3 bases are TGCGCCAGCAGCCCCGACAGGGAATACGAGCAGTACTTC. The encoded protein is CASSPDREYEQYF.

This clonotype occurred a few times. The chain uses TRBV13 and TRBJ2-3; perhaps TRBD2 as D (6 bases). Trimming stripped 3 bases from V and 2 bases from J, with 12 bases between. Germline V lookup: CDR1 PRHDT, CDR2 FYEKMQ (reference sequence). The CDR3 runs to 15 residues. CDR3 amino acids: CASSLGAGITDTQYF. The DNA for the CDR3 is TGTGCCAGCAGCTTGGGAGCGGGTATCACAGATACGCAGTATTTT.

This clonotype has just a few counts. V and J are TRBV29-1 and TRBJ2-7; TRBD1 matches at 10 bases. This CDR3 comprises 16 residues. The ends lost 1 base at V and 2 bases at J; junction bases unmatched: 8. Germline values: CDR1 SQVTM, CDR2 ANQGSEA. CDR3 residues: CSVEGHPGTGAYEQYF. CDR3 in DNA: TGCAGCGTTGAAGGCCATCCCGGGACAGGGGCCTACGAGCAGTACTTC.

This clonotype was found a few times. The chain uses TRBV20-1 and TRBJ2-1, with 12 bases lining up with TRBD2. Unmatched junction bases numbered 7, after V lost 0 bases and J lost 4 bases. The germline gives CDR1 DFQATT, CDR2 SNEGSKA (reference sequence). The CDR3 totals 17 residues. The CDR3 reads CSARDLAGGGAYNEQFF. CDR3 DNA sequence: TGCAGTGCTAGAGATCTAGCGGGAGGGGGAGCTTACAATGAGCAGTTCTTC.

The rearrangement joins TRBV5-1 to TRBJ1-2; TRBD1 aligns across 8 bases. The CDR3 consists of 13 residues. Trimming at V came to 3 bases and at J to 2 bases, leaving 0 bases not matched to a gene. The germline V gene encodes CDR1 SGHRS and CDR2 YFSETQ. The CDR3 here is CASSWTGNYGYTF. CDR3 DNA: TGCGCCAGCAGCTGGACAGGGAACTATGGCTACACCTTC.

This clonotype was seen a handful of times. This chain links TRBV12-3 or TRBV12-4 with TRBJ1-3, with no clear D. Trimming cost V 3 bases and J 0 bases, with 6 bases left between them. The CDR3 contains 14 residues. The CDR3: CASSFSGSGNTIYF. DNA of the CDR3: TGTGCCAGCAGTTTTTCGGGCTCTGGAAACACCATATATTTT.

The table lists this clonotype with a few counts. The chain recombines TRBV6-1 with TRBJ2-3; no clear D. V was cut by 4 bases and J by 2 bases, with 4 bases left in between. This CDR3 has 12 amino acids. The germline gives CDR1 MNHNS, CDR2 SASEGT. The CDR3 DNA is TGTGCCAGCAGTGTTTCCACAGATACGCAGTATTTT. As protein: CASSVSTDTQYF.

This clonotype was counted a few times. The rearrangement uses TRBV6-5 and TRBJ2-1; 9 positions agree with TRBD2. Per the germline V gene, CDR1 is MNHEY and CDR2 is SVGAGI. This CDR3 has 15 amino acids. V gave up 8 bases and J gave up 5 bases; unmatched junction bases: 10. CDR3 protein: CASGRGREGNNEQFF. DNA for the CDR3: TGTGCCAGCGGCCGGGGGCGGGAGGGGAACAATGAGCAGTTCTTC.

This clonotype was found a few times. As DNA, the CDR3 is TGTGCCAGCAGCTCCCGAGAGGGGGAGCAGTACTTC. It specifies CASSSREGEQYF. This rearrangement joins TRBV13 to TRBJ2-7; D may be TRBD1 or TRBD2 (5 bases each). Trimming took off 4 bases at V and 7 bases at J, with 11 bases between the two ends. Germline assignment: CDR1 PRHDT and CDR2 FYEKMQ (reference sequence). The CDR3 is made up of 12 amino acids. Combining the CDR3 with reference TRBV13 and TRBJ2-7 gives the whole variable domain AAGVIQSPRHLIKEKRETATLKCYPIPRHDTVYWYQQGPGQDPQFLISFYEKMQSDKGSIPDRFSAQQFSDYHSELNMSSLELGDSALYFCASSSREGEQYFGPGTRLTVT.

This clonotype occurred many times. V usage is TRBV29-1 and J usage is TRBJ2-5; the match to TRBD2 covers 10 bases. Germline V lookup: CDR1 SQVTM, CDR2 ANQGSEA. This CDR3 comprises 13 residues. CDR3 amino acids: CSSWTSGEETQYF. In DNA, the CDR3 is TGCAGTTCTTGGACTAGCGGTGAAGAGACCCAGTACTTC. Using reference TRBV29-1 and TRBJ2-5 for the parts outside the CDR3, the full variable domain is SAVISQKPSRDICQRGTSLTIQCQVDSQVTMMFWYRQQPGQSLTLIATANQGSEATYESGFVIDKFPISRPNLTFSTLTVSNMSPEDSSIYLCSSWTSGEETQYFGPGTRLLVL.

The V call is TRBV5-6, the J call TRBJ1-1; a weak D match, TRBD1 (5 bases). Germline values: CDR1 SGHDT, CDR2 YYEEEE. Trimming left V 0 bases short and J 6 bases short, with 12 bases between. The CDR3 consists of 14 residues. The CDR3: CASSLAFGGAEAFF. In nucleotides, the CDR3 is TGTGCCAGCAGCTTGGCATTTGGGGGAGCTGAAGCTTTCTTT.

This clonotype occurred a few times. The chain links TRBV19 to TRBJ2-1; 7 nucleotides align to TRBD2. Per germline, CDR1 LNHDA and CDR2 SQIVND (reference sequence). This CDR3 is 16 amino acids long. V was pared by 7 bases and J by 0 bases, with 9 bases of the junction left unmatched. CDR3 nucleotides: TGTGCCAGTACGTCTAGCGGAGTTAGCTCCTACAATGAGCAGTTCTTC. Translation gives CASTSSGVSSYNEQFF.

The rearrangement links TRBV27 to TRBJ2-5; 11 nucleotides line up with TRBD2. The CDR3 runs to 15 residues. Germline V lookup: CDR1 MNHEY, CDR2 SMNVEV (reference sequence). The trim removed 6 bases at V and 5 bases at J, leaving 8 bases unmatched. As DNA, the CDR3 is TGTGCCAGCAGCTTTATAGCGGGAGGGCCGGAGACCCAGTACTTC. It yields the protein CASSFIAGGPETQYF.

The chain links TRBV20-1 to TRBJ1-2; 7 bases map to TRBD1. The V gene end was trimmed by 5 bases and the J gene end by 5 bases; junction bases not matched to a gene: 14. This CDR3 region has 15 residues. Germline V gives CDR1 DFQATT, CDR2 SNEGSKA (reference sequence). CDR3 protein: CSAPLIRDSLYGYTF. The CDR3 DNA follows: TGCAGTGCTCCCCTAATCCGGGACAGTCTTTATGGCTACACCTTC.

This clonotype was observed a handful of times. Here the CDR3 DNA reads TGTGCCAGCAGCTTGGTACTGAGTTCAGAACCGTCGAGCTCCTATAATTCACCCCTCCACTTT. Its translation: CASSLVLSSEPSSSYNSPLHF. V and J are TRBV5-4 and TRBJ1-6; D is ambiguous. The CDR3 is made up of 21 amino acids. With 0 bases removed from V and 0 bases from J, the gap between germline ends came to 22 bases. In germline, CDR1 is SGHNT, CDR2 YYREEE (reference sequence).

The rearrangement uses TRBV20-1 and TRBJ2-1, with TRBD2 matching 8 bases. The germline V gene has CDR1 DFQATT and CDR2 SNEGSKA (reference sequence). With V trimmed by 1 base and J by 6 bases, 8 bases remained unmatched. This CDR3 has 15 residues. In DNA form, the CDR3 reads TGCAGTGCTAGAGCCCCGCGGGGGGCCACCAATGAGCAGTTCTTC. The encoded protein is CSARAPRGATNEQFF.

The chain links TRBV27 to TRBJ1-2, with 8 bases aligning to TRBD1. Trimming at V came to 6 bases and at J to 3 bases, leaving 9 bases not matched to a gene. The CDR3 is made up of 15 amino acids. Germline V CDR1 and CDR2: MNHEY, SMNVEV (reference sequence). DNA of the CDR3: TGTGCCAGCAGAAATCCAGGGGGCGCGGACTATGGCTACACCTTC. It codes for CASRNPGGADYGYTF.